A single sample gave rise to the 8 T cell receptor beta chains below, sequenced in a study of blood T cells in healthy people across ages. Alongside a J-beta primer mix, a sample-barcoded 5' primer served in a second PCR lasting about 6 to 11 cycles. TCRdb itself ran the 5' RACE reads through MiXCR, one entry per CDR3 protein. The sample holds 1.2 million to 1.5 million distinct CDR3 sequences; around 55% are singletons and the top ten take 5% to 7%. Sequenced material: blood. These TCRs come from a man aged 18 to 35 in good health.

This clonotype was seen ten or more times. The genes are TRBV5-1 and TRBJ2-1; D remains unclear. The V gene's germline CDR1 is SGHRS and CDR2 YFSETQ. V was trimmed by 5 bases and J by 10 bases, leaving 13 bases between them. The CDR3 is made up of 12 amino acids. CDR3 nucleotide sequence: TGCGCCAGCAGAGGGATCCACTGGGAGCAGTTCTTC. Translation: CASRGIHWEQFF.

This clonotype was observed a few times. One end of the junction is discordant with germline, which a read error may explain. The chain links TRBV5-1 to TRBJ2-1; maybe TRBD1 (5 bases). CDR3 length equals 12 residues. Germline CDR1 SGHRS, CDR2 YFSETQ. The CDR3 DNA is TGTGCCAGCTCAGGGTTGGGTAATGAGCAGTTCTTC. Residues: CASSGLGNEQFF.

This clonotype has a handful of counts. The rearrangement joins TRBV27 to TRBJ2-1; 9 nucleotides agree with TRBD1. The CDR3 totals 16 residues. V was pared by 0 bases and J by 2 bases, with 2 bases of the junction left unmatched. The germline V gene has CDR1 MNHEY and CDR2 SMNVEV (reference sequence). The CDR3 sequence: CASSLSTGGAYNEQFF. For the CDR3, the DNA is TGTGCCAGCAGTTTATCTACAGGGGGCGCCTACAATGAGCAGTTCTTC.

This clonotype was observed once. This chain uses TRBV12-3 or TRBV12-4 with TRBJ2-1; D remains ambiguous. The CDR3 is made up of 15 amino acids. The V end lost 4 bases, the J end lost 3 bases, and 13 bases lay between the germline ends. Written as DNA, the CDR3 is TGTGCCAGCAGTTCCCCTGTGGACGGCTACAATGAGCAGTTCTTC. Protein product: CASSSPVDGYNEQFF.

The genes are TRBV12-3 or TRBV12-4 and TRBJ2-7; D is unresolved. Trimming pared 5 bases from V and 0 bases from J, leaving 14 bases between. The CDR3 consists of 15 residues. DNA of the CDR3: TGTGCCAGCAGTACAACACGGGTTCCCTCCTACGAGCAGTACTTC. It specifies CASSTTRVPSYEQYF.

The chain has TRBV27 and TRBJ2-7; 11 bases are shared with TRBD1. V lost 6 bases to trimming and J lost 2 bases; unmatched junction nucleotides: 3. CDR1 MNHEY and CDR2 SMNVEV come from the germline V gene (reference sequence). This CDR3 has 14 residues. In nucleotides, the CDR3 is TGTGCCAGCAGGGAGGGACAGGGGGCCTACGAGCAGTACTTC. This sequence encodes CASREGQGAYEQYF.

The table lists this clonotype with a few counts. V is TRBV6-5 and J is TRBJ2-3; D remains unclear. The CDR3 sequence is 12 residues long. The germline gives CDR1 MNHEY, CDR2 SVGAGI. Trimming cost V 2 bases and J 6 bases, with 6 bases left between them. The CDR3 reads CASSYGLDTQYF. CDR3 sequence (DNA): TGTGCCAGCAGTTACGGCTTGGATACGCAGTATTTT.

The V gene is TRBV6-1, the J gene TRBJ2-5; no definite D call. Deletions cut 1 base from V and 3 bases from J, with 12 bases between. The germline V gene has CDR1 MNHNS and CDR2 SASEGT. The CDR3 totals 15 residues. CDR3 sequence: CASSEGPTAKETQYF. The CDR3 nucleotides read TGTGCCAGCAGTGAAGGTCCTACAGCGAAAGAGACCCAGTACTTC.